The 24 T cell receptor beta chains in this list originate from one sample, sequenced in a study of cytomegalovirus exposure and HLA in healthy donors. The study ran its PCR with 60 Vbeta and 13 Jbeta primers. Measured with immunoSEQ multiplex PCR; TCRdb has only the in-frame clones, and not every one. The sample comprises some 150,000 clones, 82% of which are singletons, and under 8% rests with the top ten. Specimen: PBMCs. Receptors originate from a woman in her forties or fifties in good health and CMV-seropositive.

CDR3 DNA sequence: TGCGCCAGCAGCCCCGGGACACTCTACAATGAGCAGTTCTTC. It is translated as CASSPGTLYNEQFF. J is TRBJ2-1 and V is TRBV4-3; D perhaps matches TRBD1 (6 bases). The germline CDR1 and CDR2 sequences are LGHNA and YSLEER. Trimming left V 4 bases short and J 3 bases short, with 10 bases between. This CDR3 has 14 amino acids.

The CDR3 DNA reads TGCAGCGTTGAAGATTACGCCAGGGCGGATGGCTACACCTTC. Its protein product is CSVEDYARADGYTF. This rearrangement joins TRBV29-1 to TRBJ1-2, with D perhaps matching TRBD1 (5 bases). The V gene's germline CDR1 is SQVTM and CDR2 ANQGSEA. This CDR3 contains 14 residues. Trimming took off 0 bases at V and 6 bases at J, with 14 bases between the two ends. Variable domain in full (rest from reference TRBV29-1 and TRBJ1-2): SAVISQKPSRDICQRGTSLTIQCQVDSQVTMMFWYRQQPGQSLTLIATANQGSEATYESGFVIDKFPISRPNLTFSTLTVSNMSPEDSSIYLCSVEDYARADGYTFGSGTRLTVV.

The CDR3, as DNA: TGTGCCAACACGTTTTTGGTTAGCGATGAGCAGTTCTTC. The encoded protein is CANTFLVSDEQFF. This chain links TRBV2 with TRBJ2-1; D possibly corresponds to TRBD2 (5 bases). This CDR3 has 13 amino acids. Looked up from germline, CDR1 is SNHLY and CDR2 is FYNNEI. The germline V and J ends were trimmed by 10 bases and 8 bases, with 18 bases remaining between them. Together with reference TRBV2 and TRBJ2-1, the CDR3 gives the full variable domain: EPEVTQTPSHQVTQMGQEVILRCVPISNHLYFYWYRQILGQKVEFLVSFYNNEISEKSEIFDDQFSVERPDGSNFTLKIRSTKLEDSAMYFCANTFLVSDEQFFGPGTRLTVL.

J is TRBJ2-7 and V is TRBV7-9, with TRBD1 as a possible D gene (6 bases). Trimming removed 1 base from V and 2 bases from J, with 24 bases in between. CDR1 is SEHNR, CDR2 FQNEAQ, per germline (reference sequence). This CDR3 has 19 residues. CDR3 DNA sequence: TGTGCCAGCAGCTTAGGGGGTAAGACGGCCACCCGACAGGCCTACGAGCAGTACTTC. Its translation is CASSLGGKTATRQAYEQYF.

The chain has TRBV6-5 and TRBJ2-5; D gene uncertain. The germline CDR1 and CDR2 sequences are MNHEY and SVGAGI. The CDR3 sequence is 11 residues long. V was cut by 10 bases and J by 0 bases, with 6 bases left in between. This CDR3 reads CATSYQETQYF. The CDR3 DNA follows: TGTGCCACGAGCTACCAAGAGACCCAGTACTTC.

This clone was seen a few times. This chain connects TRBV7-3 to TRBJ2-1; D might be TRBD1 (5 bases). V lost 6 bases, J lost 2 bases, and 14 bases lay in between. Germline V gene sequence: CDR1 SGHTA, CDR2 FQGTGA. The CDR3 has 15 residues. The CDR3 protein is CASRSNRNPYNEQFF. The CDR3 DNA reads TGTGCCAGCAGGTCGAACAGGAACCCCTACAATGAGCAGTTCTTC.

V and J are TRBV2 and TRBJ2-2; D perhaps matches TRBD1 (5 bases). Germline CDR1 SNHLY, CDR2 FYNNEI. CDR3 length: 12 amino acids. Trimming shortened V by 7 bases and J by 6 bases, and 9 bases separated the two germline ends. CDR3 in amino acids: CASMVRAGELFF. The CDR3 DNA reads as TGTGCCAGCATGGTCAGGGCCGGGGAGCTGTTTTTT.

This chain links TRBV30 with TRBJ2-3; D is unresolved. This CDR3 has 12 residues. V lost 2 bases to trimming and J lost 4 bases, with 7 bases between them. Germline CDR1 GTSNPN, CDR2 SVGIG (reference sequence). The CDR3, as DNA: TGTGCCTGGAGTCCCTCTTCAGATACGCAGTATTTT. This sequence encodes CAWSPSSDTQYF.

As for this clone: Sequence at one end of the junction differs from germline and may be a read error. For the CDR3, the DNA is TGTTCCAGCAGCCTCGAAGGGGGGGGGAATTCACCCCTCCACTTT. Translating gives CSSSLEGGGNSPLHF. V usage is TRBV7-9 and J usage is TRBJ1-6, with TRBD1 as a possible D gene (6 bases). The CDR3 totals 15 residues. The germline CDR1 and CDR2 sequences are SEHNR and FQNEAQ (reference sequence).

CDR3 sequence reads: CASSLYSRGLPHNEQFF. The CDR3, as DNA: TGTGCCAGCAGCTTGTATAGCCGGGGACTACCCCACAATGAGCAGTTCTTC. The V gene is TRBV7-8, the J gene TRBJ2-1, with 7 positions matching TRBD2. Trimming at V came to 3 bases and at J to 5 bases, leaving 13 bases not matched to a gene. This CDR3 is 17 amino acids long. Germline CDR1 reads SGHVS; CDR2 reads FQNEAQ.

V is TRBV5-4 and J is TRBJ2-3, with 8 bases that match TRBD2. This CDR3 region has 14 residues. Germline V gene sequence: CDR1 SGHNT, CDR2 YYREEE (reference sequence). J was trimmed by 4 bases and V by 3 bases; bases with no gene match: 4. CDR3 nucleotide sequence: TGTGCCAGCAGCTCCGGGACTAGTGCAGATACGCAGTATTTT. Translated: CASSSGTSADTQYF.

V and J are TRBV29-1 and TRBJ2-3, with TRBD1 matching over 8 bases. Trimming took 6 bases from V and 2 from J; bases not matched to a gene: 4. CDR1 is SQVTM, CDR2 ANQGSEA, per germline. CDR3 length: 13 amino acids. The CDR3, as DNA: TGCAGCGTCGGACAGGGCCCCACAGATACGCAGTATTTT. It specifies CSVGQGPTDTQYF.

The genes are TRBV5-4 and TRBJ2-6; the D gene is possibly TRBD1 (8 bases). The CDR3 is 15 amino acids. Germline loops: CDR1 SGHNT, CDR2 YYREEE (reference sequence). The germline V and J ends were trimmed by 5 bases and 3 bases, with 12 bases remaining between them. CDR3: CASRTGGGGANVLTF. The DNA of the CDR3 is TGTGCCAGCAGAACAGGGGGGGGTGGGGCCAACGTCCTGACTTTC.

The chain couples TRBV14 to TRBJ1-1; D is uncertain. The germline V gene has CDR1 SGHDN and CDR2 FVKESK. The CDR3 is 16 amino acids. V was cut by 3 bases and J by 4 bases, with 18 bases left in between. The CDR3: CASSQEPTALRTEAFF. CDR3 sequence (DNA): TGTGCCAGCAGCCAGGAGCCTACGGCCTTGCGCACTGAAGCTTTCTTT.

The rearrangement links TRBV5-1 to TRBJ2-5; 7 nucleotides match TRBD1. V lost 4 bases and J lost 1; bases outside the gene matches: 7. Germline V gene data show CDR1 as SGHRS and CDR2 as YFSETQ. The CDR3 is 15 amino acids. The CDR3 DNA reads as TGCGCCAGCAGCGGGAACAGGGGAATCCAAGAGACCCAGTACTTC. This sequence encodes CASSGNRGIQETQYF.

The CDR3 DNA follows: TGTGCCATCAGTGAAATTACGACAGATTCCTACGAGCAGTACTTC. It specifies CAISEITTDSYEQYF. The chain uses TRBV10-3 and TRBJ2-5; maybe TRBD1 (5 bases). The end of the DNA fits TRBJ2-7 better, so the J call may be wrong. This CDR3 is built from 15 residues. Germline-derived CDR1 and CDR2 are ENHRY and SYGVKD.

J is TRBJ2-3 and V is TRBV5-6, with D possibly TRBD2 on 6 matching bases. CDR3 length: 16 residues. Germline V gene lookup returns CDR1 SGHDT and CDR2 YYEEEE. V gave up 2 bases and J gave up 5 bases, with 18 bases separating them. The CDR3 DNA is TGTGCCAGCAGCTTCGGGCTAGCGATATGGGAAGATACGCAGTATTTT. This encodes CASSFGLAIWEDTQYF.

This rearrangement joins TRBV27 to TRBJ2-7; 9 bases match TRBD2. The CDR3 sequence is 16 residues long. The trim removed 5 bases at V and 0 bases at J, leaving 8 bases unmatched. Germline V CDR1 and CDR2: MNHEY, SMNVEV (reference sequence). The CDR3 reads CASSRSGGSSSYEQYF. The CDR3 bases are TGTGCCAGCAGTCGAAGCGGGGGGTCAAGCTCCTACGAGCAGTACTTC.

About this clone itself: This specimen includes other DNA sequences encoding the same CDR3. This chain uses TRBV29-1 with TRBJ2-7, with a possible D match to TRBD1 (5 bases). Germline CDR1 is SQVTM and CDR2 is ANQGSEA. The CDR3 length is 14 residues. The ends were cut back, 4 bases at V and 1 base at J, with 14 bases in the middle. Here the CDR3 reads CSVGSAGNSYEQYF. CDR3 nucleotides: TGCAGCGTTGGATCGGCAGGGAATTCCTACGAGCAGTACTTC.

Only a few counts were recorded for this clone. The chain couples TRBV6-6 to TRBJ1-6; 7 bases agree with TRBD1. This CDR3 region has 14 residues. Germline V gives CDR1 MNHNY, CDR2 SVGAGI (reference sequence). Losses at the gene ends were 6 bases for V and 9 bases for J; bases not matched to a gene: 8. CDR3 residues: CASSPTGAGSPLHF. The CDR3 DNA reads TGTGCCAGCAGCCCCACAGGGGCCGGTTCACCCCTCCACTTT.

This sequence joins TRBV12-5 and TRBJ1-1; D uncertain. V was shortened by 7 bases and J by 1 base, with 10 bases between the two germline ends. The CDR3 consists of 13 residues. The germline V gene encodes CDR1 LGHNT and CDR2 FRNRAP. The CDR3 loop reads CASDKAANTEAFF. CDR3 bases: TGTGCTAGTGATAAGGCGGCGAACACTGAAGCTTTCTTT.

The chain couples TRBV18 to TRBJ2-1; D unresolved. CDR3 length: 16 residues. CDR1 and CDR2 (germline): KGHSH, LQKENI. V was trimmed by 0 bases and J by 2 bases, leaving 11 bases between them. The CDR3 region is CASSPPLQLAYNEQFF. The CDR3 DNA reads as TGTGCCAGCTCACCACCTCTGCAGCTAGCCTACAATGAGCAGTTCTTC.

The V gene is TRBV10-2, the J gene TRBJ2-1; D unresolved. The CDR3 extends over 14 amino acids. V lost 5 bases and J lost 1, with 9 bases in between. The germline CDR1 and CDR2 sequences are WSHSY and SAAADI. CDR3 in amino acids: CASSSHLSYNEQFF. The CDR3 DNA follows: TGCGCCAGCAGTAGCCACCTATCCTACAATGAGCAGTTCTTC.

This clone was counted only a few times. The chain has TRBV6-6 and TRBJ2-2; D may be TRBD2 (7 bases). This CDR3 has 16 amino acids. CDR1 MNHNY and CDR2 SVGAGI come from the germline V gene (reference sequence). The V gene lost 0 bases and the J gene lost 6 bases, with 14 bases spanning the gap. CDR3 amino acids: CASSYSNVGGPGELFF. DNA of the CDR3: TGTGCCAGCAGTTACTCGAACGTCGGGGGGCCCGGGGAGCTGTTTTTT.